This paragraph covers one T cell receptor (beta chain) sequence. This clonotype was observed a handful of times. No cognate antigen has been identified for it. No clone much larger than this one lies a single base away; base qualities are absent. The source of the sample is a study of T cell repertoires in cytomegalovirus infection (dated by TCRdb to the late 2010s). About the full investigation: Recently identified HLA-C-restricted CMV epitopes, whose presentation resists viral immunomodulation, were targeted by peptide stimulations together with well-studied HLA-B-restricted epitopes. The HLA type of each donor mattered for the analysis, because public TCR beta signatures pointed to carriage of CMV infection along with the matching HLA type. The study at large found these results: In both this cohort and an independent roughly 400-donor cohort, the cumulative frequency of public TCR beta family members distinguished carriers of CMV infection plus the relevant HLA type. The ex vivo response was dominated by HLA-C-restricted CMV-specific TCR beta clonotypes, which also provided the single most frequent clonotype in two of eight donors.

Reading the label with the study, this specimen's treatment or condition is: in vitro stimulation with specific CMV peptide epitopes to enrich CMV-specific T cells. Sequencer: Illumina HiSeq 1500. TCRdb trimmed the raw reads at Q25, called clones with MiXCR and kept productive beta chains. Records with the same CDR3 protein are collapsed into one entry carrying the most frequent genes and DNA. The sample table holds about 570,000 distinct CDR3 sequences, of which approximately 40% were seen once. The ten largest account for 48% of the sample. CDR1 and CDR2, looked up from the germline V gene, are MNHEY and SVGAGI. The CDR3 sequence holds 14 residues, the cysteine and phenylalanine included. Only CDR3 DNA remains: 42 bases, in frame from the first base. V ends up 8 bases short and J 5 bases short, with an unmatched junction base count of 10.

The sequence came from a human donor in good health (CMV status not recorded). Some clones in this sample may be carry-over from other donors' samples. The source was cultured PBMCs, collected from culture after CMV antigen stimulation. The receptor chain draws on TRBV6-5 and TRBJ2-5; 8 of the junction bases match TRBD2. In nucleotides, the sequence is TGTGCCAGCTTCGGCCGGGGGGGGGAGGAGACCCAGTACTTC. This encodes CASFGRGGEETQYF.